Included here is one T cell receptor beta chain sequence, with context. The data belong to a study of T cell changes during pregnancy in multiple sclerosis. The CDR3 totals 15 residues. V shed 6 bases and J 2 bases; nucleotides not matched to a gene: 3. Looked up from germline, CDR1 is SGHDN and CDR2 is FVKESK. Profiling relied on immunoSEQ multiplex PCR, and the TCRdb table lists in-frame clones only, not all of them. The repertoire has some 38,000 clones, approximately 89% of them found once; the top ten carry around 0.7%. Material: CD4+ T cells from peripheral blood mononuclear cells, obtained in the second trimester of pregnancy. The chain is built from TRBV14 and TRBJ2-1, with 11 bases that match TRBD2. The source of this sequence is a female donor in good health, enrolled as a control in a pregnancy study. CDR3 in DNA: TGTGCCAGCAGGCAGACTAGCGGGGCCTACAATGAGCAGTTCTTC. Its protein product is CASRQTSGAYNEQFF.